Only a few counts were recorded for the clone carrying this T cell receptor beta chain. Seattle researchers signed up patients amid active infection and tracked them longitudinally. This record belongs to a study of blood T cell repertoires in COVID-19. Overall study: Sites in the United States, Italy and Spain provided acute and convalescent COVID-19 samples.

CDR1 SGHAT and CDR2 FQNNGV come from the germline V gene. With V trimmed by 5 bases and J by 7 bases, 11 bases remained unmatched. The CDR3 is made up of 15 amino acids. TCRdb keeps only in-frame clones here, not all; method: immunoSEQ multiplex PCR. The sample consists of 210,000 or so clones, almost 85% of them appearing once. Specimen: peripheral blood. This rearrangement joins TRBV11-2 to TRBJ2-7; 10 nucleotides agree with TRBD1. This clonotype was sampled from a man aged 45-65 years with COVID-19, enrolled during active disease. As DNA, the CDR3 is TGTGCCAGCAGCCGATGGGGGACAGGGGTCCCAGAGCAGTACTTC. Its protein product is CASSRWGTGVPEQYF.